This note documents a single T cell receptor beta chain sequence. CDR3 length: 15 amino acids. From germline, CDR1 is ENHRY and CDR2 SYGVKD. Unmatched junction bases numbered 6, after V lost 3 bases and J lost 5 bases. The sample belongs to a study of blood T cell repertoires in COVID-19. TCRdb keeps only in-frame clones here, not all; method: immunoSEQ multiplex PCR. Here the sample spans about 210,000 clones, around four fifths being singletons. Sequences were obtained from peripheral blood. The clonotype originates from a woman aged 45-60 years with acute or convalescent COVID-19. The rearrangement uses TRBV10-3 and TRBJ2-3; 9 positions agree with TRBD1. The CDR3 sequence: CAISEGQGIGDTQYF. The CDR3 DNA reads TGTGCCATCAGTGAAGGACAGGGGATTGGAGATACGCAGTATTTT.